This T cell receptor (beta chain) derives from a study of CD8+CD57+ T cells in acquired aplastic anemia. Study-level background: Sorted CD4+ and CD8+ cells gave a mean 3.2 ug DNA, range about 0.19 to 27.4 ug.

CDR3 length: 15 amino acids. Germline values: CDR1 SEHNR, CDR2 FQNEAQ (reference sequence). Trimming removed 4 bases at V and 2 bases at J, with 14 bases between. Genomic DNA, serving as template, underwent TCR beta VDJ and CDR3 profiling. TCRdb used MiXCR to reprocess the reads, holding one entry per CDR3 protein. The sample includes about half a million distinct CDR3 sequences, roughly 34% of them seen just once. Only patients with CD8+CD57+ cell expansion on flow cytometry were chosen for sequencing. The rearrangement links TRBV7-9 to TRBJ2-5; weak D call: TRBD2 (6 bases). The sequencing sample was made of sorted CD4+, CD8+, or CD8+CD57+ T cells (not recorded which) from PBMCs. The TCR comes from a human donor with aplastic anemia. The CDR3 DNA reads TGTGCCAGCAGCTCAACGGGACTTTTGCAAGAGACCCAGTACTTC. Amino acid sequence: CASSSTGLLQETQYF.